The 30 T cell receptor beta chains below come from one sample, sequenced in a study of cytomegalovirus exposure and HLA in healthy donors. PCR primers comprised 60 Vbeta and 13 Jbeta primers. Measured with immunoSEQ multiplex PCR; TCRdb has only the in-frame clones, and not every one. The sample consists of tens of thousands of clones, 65% to 85% of them appearing once. Input material: PBMCs. These receptors came from a male donor in good health and CMV-seronegative.

The rearrangement uses TRBV7-2 and TRBJ1-2; possible D gene TRBD1, 5 bases. The CDR3 length is 13 residues. Germline V gene sequence: CDR1 SGHTA, CDR2 FQGNSA. Trimming left V 5 bases short and J 4 bases short, with 11 bases between. CDR3 in amino acids: CASSPGGVYGYTF. The CDR3 DNA reads as TGTGCCAGCAGCCCTGGGGGGGTCTATGGCTACACCTTC.

The gene calls are TRBV18 and TRBJ2-5; D is unresolved. Trimming left V 6 bases short and J 3 bases short, with 14 bases between. This CDR3 spans 14 amino acids. Germline loops: CDR1 KGHSH, CDR2 LQKENI. The CDR3 DNA sequence: TGTGCCAGCTCGACCAGCGTCAGCGAAGAGACCCAGTACTTC. Protein product: CASSTSVSEETQYF.

The rearrangement links TRBV7-8 to TRBJ2-3, with D unresolved. Between the trimmed V and J ends, which lost 5 bases and 0 bases, there was a span of 3 bases. This CDR3 contains 12 residues. Germline CDR1 reads SGHVS; CDR2 reads FQNEAQ. CDR3 nucleotides: TGTGCCAGCAGCCCTAGCACAGATACGCAGTATTTT. Its protein is CASSPSTDTQYF.

The chain combines TRBV10-3 with TRBJ2-2; no firm D call. Germline CDR1 is ENHRY and CDR2 is SYGVKD. Trimming pared 3 bases from V and 0 bases from J, leaving 5 bases between. CDR3 length equals 14 residues. CDR3 region: CAISETANTGELFF. In DNA, the CDR3 is TGTGCCATCAGTGAAACTGCGAACACCGGGGAGCTGTTTTTT.

This rearrangement joins TRBV5-6 to TRBJ1-4; unclear D gene. CDR1 SGHDT and CDR2 YYEEEE come from the germline V gene. Trimming removed 1 base at V and 3 bases at J, with 7 bases between. The CDR3 sequence is 14 residues long. The CDR3 reads CASSLWGANEKLFF. CDR3 nucleotide sequence: TGTGCCAGCAGCTTGTGGGGAGCTAATGAAAAACTGTTTTTT.

The chain is built from TRBV2 and TRBJ1-1; no clear D gene. Trimming left V 1 base short and J 2 bases short, with 14 bases between. The length of the CDR3 is 16 residues. The germline V gene encodes CDR1 SNHLY and CDR2 FYNNEI. In DNA form, the CDR3 reads TGTGCCAGCAGTGAAGACCTAGCGGGCCCAAACACTGAAGCTTTCTTT. Amino acids: CASSEDLAGPNTEAFF.

V usage is TRBV5-6 and J usage is TRBJ1-1, with D perhaps matching TRBD1 (5 bases). The V end lost 4 bases, the J end lost 2 bases, and 15 bases lay between the germline ends. Per the germline V gene, CDR1 is SGHDT and CDR2 is YYEEEE. The CDR3 contains 15 residues. CDR3 loop: CASSPGGDGNTEAFF. The DNA for the CDR3 is TGTGCCAGCAGCCCTGGGGGGGATGGTAACACTGAAGCTTTCTTT.

The chain uses TRBV5-8 and TRBJ1-3; TRBD1 might be the D (5 bases). V was trimmed by 1 base and J by 0 bases, leaving 11 bases between them. CDR3 length: 16 amino acids. The germline CDR1 and CDR2 sequences are SGHTS and YDEGEE. The CDR3 reads CASSLIRQSSGNTIYF. The CDR3 region has the DNA TGTGCCAGCAGCTTGATCCGACAGAGCTCTGGAAACACCATATATTTT.

The gene calls are TRBV9 and TRBJ1-4; D is possibly TRBD1 (5 bases). V was pared by 5 bases and J by 6 bases, with 14 bases between. Germline V gives CDR1 SGDLS, CDR2 YYNGEE. CDR3 length equals 14 residues. CDR3 amino acids: CASSPIGVDEKLFF. The CDR3 nucleotides read TGTGCCAGCAGTCCTATAGGGGTGGATGAAAAACTGTTTTTT.

Worth noting for this clone: The sample has other DNA sequences that encode this CDR3 too. The CDR3 bases are TGTGCCAGCAGCCTGGGGGGACCGAACACTGAAGCTTTCTTT. Its protein is CASSLGGPNTEAFF. The chain carries TRBV7-2 and TRBJ1-1; a weak D match, TRBD1 (5 bases). The CDR3 is made up of 14 amino acids. Per germline, CDR1 SGHTA and CDR2 FQGNSA. V was cut by 5 bases and J by 1 base, with 11 bases left in between.

This rearrangement joins TRBV12-5 to TRBJ1-5; TRBD1 matches 8 bases. This CDR3 has 17 amino acids. After removal of 1 base from V and 1 base from J, the junction contained 6 bases not matched to a gene. Germline CDR1 is LGHNT and CDR2 is FRNRAP. The CDR3, as DNA: TGTGCTAGTGGTTTGGGACCAGGGGGCGCAAGCAATCAGCCCCAGCATTTT. Translation: CASGLGPGGASNQPQHF.

V and J are TRBV6-5 and TRBJ1-1; D might be TRBD1 (6 bases). CDR3 length: 14 amino acids. V lost 6 bases and J lost 5, with 16 bases in between. The germline V gene encodes CDR1 MNHEY and CDR2 SVGAGI. CDR3 in DNA: TGTGCCAGCAGAGTACAGGGCCGTCGGACTGAAGCTTTCTTT. Translation: CASRVQGRRTEAFF.

The chain is built from TRBV19 and TRBJ2-7; 12 positions match TRBD2. Germline V gene lookup returns CDR1 LNHDA and CDR2 SQIVND (reference sequence). The J segment lost 2 bases and the V segment lost 5 bases, leaving 7 bases of the junction unmatched. The length of the CDR3 is 16 residues. The CDR3 sequence is CASSLLAGGKPYEQYF. Written as DNA, the CDR3 is TGTGCCAGTAGTCTACTAGCGGGGGGTAAACCCTACGAGCAGTACTTC. The complete variable domain, with remaining parts taken from reference TRBV19 and TRBJ2-7, reads DGGITQSPKYLFRKEGQNVTLSCEQNLNHDAMYWYRQDPGQGLRLIYYSQIVNDFQKGDIAEGYSVSREKKESFPLTVTSAQKNPTAFYLCASSLLAGGKPYEQYFGPGTRLTVT.

The chain employs TRBV19 and TRBJ2-1; 8 bases agree with TRBD1. Unmatched junction bases numbered 7, after V lost 5 bases and J lost 4 bases. The germline gives CDR1 LNHDA, CDR2 SQIVND (reference sequence). CDR3 length equals 15 residues. CDR3 sequence (DNA): TGTGCCAGTAGTTTTCGACAGGGGTCTTACAATGAGCAGTTCTTC. This gives the protein CASSFRQGSYNEQFF. Drawing the rest from reference TRBV19 and TRBJ2-1, the complete variable domain is DGGITQSPKYLFRKEGQNVTLSCEQNLNHDAMYWYRQDPGQGLRLIYYSQIVNDFQKGDIAEGYSVSREKKESFPLTVTSAQKNPTAFYLCASSFRQGSYNEQFFGPGTRLTVL.

The chain employs TRBV11-2 and TRBJ2-6; D gene ambiguous. The CDR3 has 11 amino acids. Germline loops: CDR1 SGHAT, CDR2 FQNNGV. V lost 5 bases to trimming and J lost 12 bases, with 8 bases between them. CDR3 sequence (DNA): TGTGCCAGCAGCCCCGCGATCGTCCTGACTTTC. Encoded protein: CASSPAIVLTF.

J is TRBJ1-2 and V is TRBV28; maybe TRBD1 (6 bases). Germline CDR1 MDHEN, CDR2 SYDVKM. The CDR3 runs 13 residues. V was pared by 10 bases and J by 5 bases, with 17 bases between. CDR3 coding DNA: TGTGCCACCGTCGGGACAACTTTATATGGCTACACCTTC. Protein product: CATVGTTLYGYTF.

The chain carries TRBV7-3 and TRBJ1-2, with 7 bases identical to TRBD1. CDR1 SGHTA and CDR2 FQGTGA come from the germline V gene. The ends lost 3 bases at V and 7 bases at J; junction bases unmatched: 5. This CDR3 contains 13 residues. As DNA, the CDR3 is TGTGCCAGCAGCTTTCAGGGGGATATTGGCTACACCTTC. It specifies CASSFQGDIGYTF.

This clone was recorded a few times. V and J are TRBV30 and TRBJ1-3, with TRBD1 as a possible D gene (5 bases). V gave up 2 bases and J gave up 9 bases, with 11 bases separating them. The CDR3 has 12 amino acids. Germline CDR1 is GTSNPN and CDR2 is SVGIG (reference sequence). In nucleotides, the CDR3 is TGTGCCTGGAGTCCCGCCCAGGGCACCATATATTTT. Translation: CAWSPAQGTIYF. Combining the CDR3 with reference TRBV30 and TRBJ1-3 gives the whole variable domain SQTIHQWPATLVQPVGSPLSLECTVEGTSNPNLYWYRQAAGRGLQLLFYSVGIGQISSEVPQNLSASRPQDRQFILSSKKLLLSDSGFYLCAWSPAQGTIYFGEGSWLTVV.

V usage is TRBV2 and J usage is TRBJ2-7; 7 bases line up with TRBD2. Germline CDR1 and CDR2: SNHLY and FYNNEI. Losses at the gene ends were 5 bases for V and 3 bases for J; bases not matched to a gene: 13. The CDR3 totals 16 residues. In nucleotides, the CDR3 is TGTGCCAGCAGTATCAGGGCCCTAGCGGAAAACTACGAGCAGTACTTC. Encoded protein: CASSIRALAENYEQYF.

The chain combines TRBV19 with TRBJ1-4; 8 bases fit TRBD1. J was trimmed by 6 bases and V by 7 bases; bases with no gene match: 13. CDR1 is LNHDA, CDR2 SQIVND, per germline (reference sequence). This CDR3 spans 16 amino acids. The CDR3 DNA is TGTGCCAGTACAGACATGCCCGGGACAGGCGATGAAAAACTGTTTTTT. This gives the protein CASTDMPGTGDEKLFF.

The V and J genes are TRBV5-1 and TRBJ1-4, with unresolved D. Between the trimmed V and J ends, which lost 0 bases and 8 bases, there was a span of 14 bases. Germline CDR1 reads SGHRS; CDR2 reads YFSETQ. The CDR3 is made up of 15 amino acids. As DNA, the CDR3 is TGCGCCAGCAGCTTGGTTAATTCTGCGGGGGAAAAACTGTTTTTT. It codes for CASSLVNSAGEKLFF.

This chain joins TRBV7-9 and TRBJ2-5; TRBD2 is a possible D gene (6 bases). Germline V gene lookup returns CDR1 SEHNR and CDR2 FQNEAQ (reference sequence). The CDR3 is made up of 16 amino acids. The germline V and J ends were trimmed by 1 base and 2 bases, with 14 bases remaining between them. The chain's CDR3 is CASSLVPLGLQETQYF. CDR3 sequence (DNA): TGTGCCAGCAGCTTAGTCCCCCTCGGACTACAAGAGACCCAGTACTTC.

This chain joins TRBV2 and TRBJ1-1, with 7 bases lining up with TRBD1. The CDR3 contains 14 residues. V lost 5 bases, J lost 7 bases, and 10 bases stayed unmatched. In germline, CDR1 is SNHLY, CDR2 FYNNEI. The CDR3 DNA follows: TGTGCCAGCAGTCGCCTAGGGGGCGCGATTGAAGCTTTCTTT. This sequence encodes CASSRLGGAIEAFF.

J is TRBJ2-7 and V is TRBV5-4; possible D gene TRBD2, 5 bases. Per germline, CDR1 SGHNT and CDR2 YYREEE (reference sequence). This CDR3 region has 15 residues. V lost 0 bases and J 6 bases, leaving 16 bases between the germline ends. CDR3 bases: TGTGCCAGCAGCTTGGGGTCGGGGTCGGCTTTCGAGCAGTACTTC. This gives the protein CASSLGSGSAFEQYF.

The chain has TRBV5-1 and TRBJ2-7; 8 bases line up with TRBD2. The CDR3 sequence is 14 residues long. Looked up from germline, CDR1 is SGHRS and CDR2 is YFSETQ. The J segment lost 7 bases and the V segment lost 5 bases, leaving 11 bases of the junction unmatched. CDR3 residues: CASSRGGTLLEQYF. The CDR3 coding sequence is TGCGCCAGCAGTCGCGGGGGGACCCTACTGGAGCAGTACTTC. The full variable domain, completed using reference TRBV5-1 and TRBJ2-7, is KAGVTQTPRYLIKTRGQQVTLSCSPISGHRSVSWYQQTPGQGLQFLFEYFSETQRNKGNFPGRFSGRQFSNSRSEMNVSTLELGDSALYLCASSRGGTLLEQYFGPGTRLTVT.

The CDR3: CASSLDPRGAYEQYF. The CDR3 DNA reads as TGTGCCAGCAGCTTGGACCCTCGGGGGGCCTACGAGCAGTACTTC. The rearrangement links TRBV5-6 to TRBJ2-7; 7 nucleotides agree with TRBD2. Germline V gene lookup returns CDR1 SGHDT and CDR2 YYEEEE. Trimming removed 0 bases from V and 2 bases from J; junction bases left unmatched: 5. The CDR3 spans 15 residues.

The genes are TRBV7-9 and TRBJ1-5; TRBD1 is a possible D gene (6 bases). Germline V gene data show CDR1 as SEHNR and CDR2 as FQNEAQ (reference sequence). Trimming pared 1 base from V and 2 bases from J, leaving 12 bases between. There are 16 residues in the CDR3. CDR3 nucleotides: TGTGCCAGCAGCTTAGGGAGGACAGTTGGCAATCAGCCCCAGCATTTT. Its translation is CASSLGRTVGNQPQHF.

V gene TRBV19 combines with J gene TRBJ1-2; D uncertain. CDR1 and CDR2 (germline): LNHDA, SQIVND (reference sequence). CDR3 length: 13 residues. V lost 0 bases and J lost 8, with 10 bases in between. The CDR3 protein is CASSIDPEEGYTF. DNA of the CDR3: TGTGCCAGTAGTATAGATCCCGAGGAAGGCTACACCTTC.

This clone was seen a few times. The J gene is TRBJ2-1, the V gene TRBV11-2, with D unresolved. There are 16 residues in the CDR3. V was cut by 5 bases and J by 0 bases, with 14 bases left in between. Looked up from germline, CDR1 is SGHAT and CDR2 is FQNNGV. The CDR3, as DNA: TGTGCCAGCAGCCCCGTGGAGTTTCACTCCTACAATGAGCAGTTCTTC. This gives the protein CASSPVEFHSYNEQFF.

This clone was counted a few times. The rearrangement links TRBV7-2 to TRBJ1-1; 10 bases line up with TRBD1. After removal of 5 bases from V and 5 bases from J, the junction contained 5 bases not matched to a gene. The CDR3 extends over 14 amino acids. Germline CDR1 SGHTA, CDR2 FQGNSA. CDR3 nucleotides: TGTGCCAGCAGCCAGGGACAGGGGTGGACTGAAGCTTTCTTT. It is translated as CASSQGQGWTEAFF. Full variable domain (rest looked up from reference TRBV7-2 and TRBJ1-1): GAGVSQSPSNKVTEKGKDVELRCDPISGHTALYWYRQSLGQGLEFLIYFQGNSAPDKSGLPSDRFSAERTGGSVSTLTIQRTQQEDSAVYLCASSQGQGWTEAFFGQGTRLTVV.